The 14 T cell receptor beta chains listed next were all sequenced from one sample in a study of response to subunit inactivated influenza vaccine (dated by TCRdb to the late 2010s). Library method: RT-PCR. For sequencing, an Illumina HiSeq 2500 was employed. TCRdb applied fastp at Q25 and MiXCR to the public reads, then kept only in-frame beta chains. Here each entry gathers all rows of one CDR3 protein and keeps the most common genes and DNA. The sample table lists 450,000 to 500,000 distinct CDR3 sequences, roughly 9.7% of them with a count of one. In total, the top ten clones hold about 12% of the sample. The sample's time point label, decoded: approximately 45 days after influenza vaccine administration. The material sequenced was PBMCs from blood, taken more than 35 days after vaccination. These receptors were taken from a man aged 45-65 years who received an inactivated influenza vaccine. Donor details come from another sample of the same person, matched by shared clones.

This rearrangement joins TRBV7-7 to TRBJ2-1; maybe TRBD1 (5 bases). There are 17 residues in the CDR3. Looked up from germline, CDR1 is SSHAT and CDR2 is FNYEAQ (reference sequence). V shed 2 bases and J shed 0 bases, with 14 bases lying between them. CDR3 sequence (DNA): TGTGCCAGCAGCTTAAGCCCAGTGGGGCACTCCTACAATGAGCAGTTCTTC. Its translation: CASSLSPVGHSYNEQFF.

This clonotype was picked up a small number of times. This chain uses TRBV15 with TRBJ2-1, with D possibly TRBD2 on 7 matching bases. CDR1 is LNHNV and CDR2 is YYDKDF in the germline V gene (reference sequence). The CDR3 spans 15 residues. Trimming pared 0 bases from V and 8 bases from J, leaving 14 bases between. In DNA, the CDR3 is TGTGCCACCAGCAGAGAGGGGGGGCGGTTTGATGAGCAGTTCTTC. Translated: CATSREGGRFDEQFF.

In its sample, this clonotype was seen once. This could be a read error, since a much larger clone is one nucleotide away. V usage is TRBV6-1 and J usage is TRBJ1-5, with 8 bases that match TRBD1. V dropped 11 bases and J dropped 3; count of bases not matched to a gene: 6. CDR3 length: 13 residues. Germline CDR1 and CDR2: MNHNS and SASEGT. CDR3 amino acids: CARRTGNNQPQHF. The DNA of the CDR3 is TGTGCCCGCCGGACAGGGAACAATCAGCCCCAGCATTTT.

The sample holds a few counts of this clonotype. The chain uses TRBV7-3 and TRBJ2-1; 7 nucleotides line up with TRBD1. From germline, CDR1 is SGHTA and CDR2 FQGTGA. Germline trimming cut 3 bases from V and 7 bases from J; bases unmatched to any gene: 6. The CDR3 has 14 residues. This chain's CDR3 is CASSLTGSKNEQFF. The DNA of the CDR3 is TGTGCCAGCAGCTTGACAGGGAGTAAGAATGAGCAGTTCTTC.

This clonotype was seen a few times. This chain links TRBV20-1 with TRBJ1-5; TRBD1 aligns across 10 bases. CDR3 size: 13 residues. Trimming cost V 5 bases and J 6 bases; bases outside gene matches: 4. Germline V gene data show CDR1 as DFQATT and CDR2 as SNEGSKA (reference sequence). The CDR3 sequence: CSASGTGVQPQHF. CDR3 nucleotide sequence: TGCAGTGCTTCCGGGACAGGGGTTCAGCCCCAGCATTTT.

The CDR3 here is CATSRDWGLRRNTGELFF. CDR3 DNA sequence: TGTGCCACCAGCAGAGATTGGGGCCTGCGGAGGAACACCGGGGAGCTGTTTTTT. The rearrangement links TRBV15 to TRBJ2-2; perhaps TRBD1 as D (5 bases). V was pared by 0 bases and J by 1 base, with 15 bases between. Germline CDR1 reads LNHNV; CDR2 reads YYDKDF (reference sequence). The CDR3 runs to 18 residues.

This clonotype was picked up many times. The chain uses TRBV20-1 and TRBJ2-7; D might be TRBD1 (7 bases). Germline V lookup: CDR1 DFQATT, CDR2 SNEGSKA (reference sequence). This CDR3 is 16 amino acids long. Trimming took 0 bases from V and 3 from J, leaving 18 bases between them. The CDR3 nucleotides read TGCAGTGCTAGAGATCTCTACGCGGGACAGATCTACGAGCAGTACTTC. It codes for CSARDLYAGQIYEQYF.

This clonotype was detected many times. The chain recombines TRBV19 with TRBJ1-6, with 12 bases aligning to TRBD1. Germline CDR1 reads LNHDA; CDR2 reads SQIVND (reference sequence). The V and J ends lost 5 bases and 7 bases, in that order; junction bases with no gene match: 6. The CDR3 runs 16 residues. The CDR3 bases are TGTGCCAGTAGTTACCCGGGACAGGGGGCGAATTCACCCCTCCACTTT. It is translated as CASSYPGQGANSPLHF.

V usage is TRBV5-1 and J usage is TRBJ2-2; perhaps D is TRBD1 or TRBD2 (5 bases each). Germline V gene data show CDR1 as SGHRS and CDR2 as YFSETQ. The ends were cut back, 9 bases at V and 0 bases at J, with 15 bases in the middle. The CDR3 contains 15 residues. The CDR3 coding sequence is TGCGCCACCGATACCGGGACGCCGAACACCGGGGAGCTGTTTTTT. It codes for CATDTGTPNTGELFF.

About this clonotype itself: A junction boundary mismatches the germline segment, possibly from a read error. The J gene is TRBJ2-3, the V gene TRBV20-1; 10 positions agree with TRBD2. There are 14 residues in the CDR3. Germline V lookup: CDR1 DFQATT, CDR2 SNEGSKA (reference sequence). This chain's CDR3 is CCASRLAGADTQYF. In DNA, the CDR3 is TGCTGTGCTAGTAGGCTAGCGGGAGCAGATACGCAGTATTTT.

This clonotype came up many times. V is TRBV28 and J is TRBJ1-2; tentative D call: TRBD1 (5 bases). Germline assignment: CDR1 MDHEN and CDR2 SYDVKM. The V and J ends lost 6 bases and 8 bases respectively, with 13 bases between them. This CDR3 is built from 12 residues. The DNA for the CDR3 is TGTGCCAGCAGATCCGACAGCCAGGGCTACACCTTC. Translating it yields CASRSDSQGYTF.

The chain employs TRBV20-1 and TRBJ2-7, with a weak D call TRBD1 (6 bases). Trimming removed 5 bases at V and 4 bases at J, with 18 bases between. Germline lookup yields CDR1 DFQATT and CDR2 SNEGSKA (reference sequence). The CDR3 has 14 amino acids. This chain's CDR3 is CSALPRQGLYEQYF. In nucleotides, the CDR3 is TGCAGTGCTCTGCCAAGGCAGGGGTTATACGAGCAGTACTTC.

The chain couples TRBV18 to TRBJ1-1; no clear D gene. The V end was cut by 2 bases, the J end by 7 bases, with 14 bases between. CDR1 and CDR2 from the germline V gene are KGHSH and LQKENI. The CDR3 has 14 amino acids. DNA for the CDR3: TGTGCCAGCTCACCATCGGAAATCGGCGGTGAAGCTTTCTTT. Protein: CASSPSEIGGEAFF.

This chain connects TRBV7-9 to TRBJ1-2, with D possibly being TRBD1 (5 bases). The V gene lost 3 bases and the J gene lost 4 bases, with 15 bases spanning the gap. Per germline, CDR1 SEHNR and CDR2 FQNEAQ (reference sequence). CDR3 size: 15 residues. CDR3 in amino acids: CASSLASGRGYGYTF. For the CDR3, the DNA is TGTGCCAGCAGCTTGGCGTCGGGGCGAGGCTATGGCTACACCTTC.